This T cell receptor (beta chain) comes out of a study of blood T cell repertoires in COVID-19. Turning to the study itself: Both acute and convalescent COVID-19 samples were obtained from the United States, Italy and Spain. In each case, the material was cDNA or gDNA derived from T cells, B-cell-depleted T cells, or PBMCs.

This CDR3 has 14 amino acids. Germline CDR1 SGDLS, CDR2 YYNGEE. V dropped 2 bases and J dropped 1 base, with 8 bases sitting between them. Source study methods: Estimation of nucleated cell counts was performed using reference gene primer amplification. Clones were read by immunoSEQ multiplex PCR, and TCRdb kept only the in-frame ones, dropping some. The V and J calls and clone size are taken from that table; D and trimming were inferred from the DNA. The data contain 84,000 or so clones, about 83% of them singletons. The sequence derives from a man older than 75 with active or convalescent COVID-19. The rearrangement joins TRBV9 to TRBJ2-3; tentatively, D is TRBD1 (5 bases). The sample comprised peripheral blood. CDR3 protein: CASSVDSRTDTQYF. CDR3 sequence (DNA): TGTGCCAGCAGCGTCGACAGTCGCACAGATACGCAGTATTTT.